This T cell receptor beta chain was profiled in a study of blood T cell repertoires in COVID-19. In the original workflow: Amplification of reference gene primers was used by the study to estimate nucleated cell counts. Repertoires were generated with immunoSEQ multiplex PCR, while TCRdb's copy carries only in-frame clones and drops some. V and J calls and clone size are those listed in that table; D and trimming were worked out from the DNA. The sample lists about 120,000 clones, 60% to 85% occurring once. This CDR3 region has 16 residues. V gave up 1 base and J gave up 4 bases; unmatched junction bases: 6. CDR1 and CDR2 (germline): SGHTA, FQGNSA.

The clonotype comes from a man between 70 and 80 years old with acute or convalescent COVID-19. The chain joins TRBV7-2 to TRBJ1-2; TRBD1 agrees at 10 bases. The sample consisted of peripheral blood. The CDR3 reads CASSLVRQGAVYGYTF. The CDR3 DNA follows: TGTGCCAGCAGCTTAGTCCGACAGGGGGCTGTCTATGGCTACACCTTC. The full variable domain, rest sourced from reference TRBV7-2 and TRBJ1-2, is GAGVSQSPSNKVTEKGKDVELRCDPISGHTALYWYRQSLGQGLEFLIYFQGNSAPDKSGLPSDRFSAERTGGSVSTLTIQRTQQEDSAVYLCASSLVRQGAVYGYTFGSGTRLTVV.